This T cell receptor (beta chain) appears in the sequencing data of a study of T cells in Graves' hyperthyroidism and ophthalmopathy. General study points: Most thyroid clonotypes expanded above 0.001 were also detected in blood. A median around 6 months before onset, the model predicted ophthalmopathy.

TCR beta CDR3 regions were amplified from RNA. The TCR CDR3 was amplified in a first-round RT-PCR using the HTBI primer set. One entry per CDR3 protein, called by TCRdb with MiXCR from the multiplex PCR reads. This repertoire shows 500,000 to 800,000 distinct CDR3 sequences, roughly 14% found once; its top ten account for approximately 12%. Germline lookup yields CDR1 KGHSH and CDR2 LQKENI. V gave up 3 bases and J gave up 3 bases, with 13 bases separating them. The CDR3 has 15 amino acids. In regard to this clonotype: The antigen is unknown. A clone one base away is much larger, so this may be a read error.

Input material: blood. J is TRBJ2-3 and V is TRBV18, with D possibly being TRBD2 (5 bases). This sequence originates from a woman in her 50s with Graves' ophthalmopathy. The chain's CDR3 is CASSPPGRETDTQYF. CDR3 DNA sequence: TGTGCCAGCTCACCCCCGGGTAGGGAGACAGATACGCAGTATTTT. Complete variable domain (other parts from reference TRBV18 and TRBJ2-3): NAGVMQNPRHLVRRRGQEARLRCSPMKGHSHVYWYRQLPEEGLKFMVYLQKENIIDESGMPKERFSAEFPKEGPSILRIQQVVRGDSAAYFCASSPPGRETDTQYFGPGTRLTVL.